This T cell receptor beta chain is from a study of shared clonotypes between healthy human individuals. Study-wide results and limits: In this cohort, only blood was sampled, and tissue repertoires likely differ. Deeper or shallower sequencing was expected to change how clonotypes are shared among donors.

Genomic DNA of unsorted samples came from 85 million to 95 million PBMCs. The repertoire was sequenced with immunoSEQ multiplex PCR; TCRdb's copy has only in-frame clones and lacks some. This sample has around 500,000 clones, with less than 80% found just once. Germline assignment: CDR1 LNHNV and CDR2 YYDKDF (reference sequence). The ends were cut back, 7 bases at V and 2 bases at J, with 11 bases in the middle. This CDR3 is 14 amino acids long. As concerns this clone: Its antigen is still unknown.

The TCR sequence derives from a middle-aged woman in good health. Some clones in this sample may be carry-over from other donors' samples. V usage is TRBV15 and J usage is TRBJ2-2, with D possibly matching TRBD2 (5 bases). Sequencing was performed on PBMCs. In nucleotides, the CDR3 is TGTGCCACCACCGGACTTCCCAACACCGGGGAGCTGTTTTTT. Translation gives CATTGLPNTGELFF.